The source of this T cell receptor beta chain is a study of T cells after yellow fever vaccination. General study results and limits: Some clonotypes were seen in both the CD4 and the CD8 compartments. These made up a small share and likely arose from convergent recombination.

This clonotype occurred a few times. Its specificity is unknown. This CDR3 is built from 14 residues. Germline values: CDR1 SGHTA, CDR2 FQGNSA. J lost 8 bases, V lost 5 bases, and 6 bases had no gene match. TCRdb re-called the 5' RACE reads through MiXCR, storing one row per CDR3 protein. The repertoire holds about 340,000 distinct CDR3 sequences, with approximately 3.9% as singletons. This chain uses TRBV7-2 with TRBJ2-1, with 10 bases matching TRBD1. The specimen was PBMCs, collected 5 days after the yellow fever booster vaccination. The TCR comes from a man aged 18 to 29 who received the YFV17D yellow fever vaccine. The DNA for the CDR3 is TGTGCCAGCAGCCCCGGGACAGGGGTCTATGAGCAGTTCTTC. This encodes CASSPGTGVYEQFF.